This T cell receptor (beta chain) stems from a study of blood T cell repertoires in COVID-19. Across the whole study: The analysed material was cDNA or gDNA that came from T cells, B-cell-depleted T cells, or PBMCs.

The Seattle site enrolled patients during active infection and followed them longitudinally. Source study methods: Estimation of nucleated cell counts was performed using reference gene primer amplification. TCRdb keeps only in-frame clones here, not all; method: immunoSEQ multiplex PCR. The V and J calls and the clone size are those of that table, but D and trimming were determined from the DNA. The table includes 200,000 to 250,000 clones, about 87% detected once. This CDR3 is built from 15 residues. V was cut by 3 bases and J by 3 bases, with 15 bases left in between. CDR1 and CDR2 (germline): SGHAT, FQNNGV.

V gene TRBV11-2 combines with J gene TRBJ2-7; D is undetermined. The TCR originated in a man younger than 40 with COVID-19, enrolled during active disease. Sequenced: peripheral blood. For the CDR3, the DNA is TGTGCCAGCAGCTTGGGCAGGATTTTCTTCTACGAGCAGTACTTC. Translating gives CASSLGRIFFYEQYF.